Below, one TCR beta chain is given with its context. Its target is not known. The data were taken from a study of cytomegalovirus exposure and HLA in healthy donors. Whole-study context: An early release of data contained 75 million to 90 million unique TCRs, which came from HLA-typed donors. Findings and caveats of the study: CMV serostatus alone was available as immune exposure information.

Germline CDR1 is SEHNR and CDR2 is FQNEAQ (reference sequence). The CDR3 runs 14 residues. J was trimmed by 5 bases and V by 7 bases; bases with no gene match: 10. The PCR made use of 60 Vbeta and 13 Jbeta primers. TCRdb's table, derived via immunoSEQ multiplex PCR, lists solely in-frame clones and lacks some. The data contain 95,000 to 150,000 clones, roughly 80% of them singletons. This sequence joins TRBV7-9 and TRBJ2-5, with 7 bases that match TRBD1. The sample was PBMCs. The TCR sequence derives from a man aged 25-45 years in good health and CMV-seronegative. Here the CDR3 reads CASNRQGGQETQYF. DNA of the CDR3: TGTGCCAGCAACCGACAGGGTGGTCAGGAGACCCAGTACTTC.